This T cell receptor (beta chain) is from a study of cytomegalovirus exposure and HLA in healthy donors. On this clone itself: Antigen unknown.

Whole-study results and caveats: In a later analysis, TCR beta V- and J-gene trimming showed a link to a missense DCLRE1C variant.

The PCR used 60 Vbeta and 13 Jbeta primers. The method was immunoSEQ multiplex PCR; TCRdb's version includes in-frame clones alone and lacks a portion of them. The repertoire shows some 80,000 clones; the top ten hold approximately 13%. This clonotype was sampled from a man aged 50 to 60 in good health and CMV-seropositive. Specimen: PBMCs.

CDR3 loop: CASSLGAGRRGNGYTF. The CDR3 DNA follows: TGTGCCAGCAGCTTAGGAGCGGGGAGGAGAGGGAATGGCTACACCTTC. This chain uses TRBV7-2 with TRBJ1-2; D is unclear. This CDR3 has 16 residues. Germline-derived CDR1 and CDR2 are SGHTA and FQGNSA. Trimming shortened V by 1 base and J by 6 bases, and 18 bases separated the two germline ends.